This T cell receptor beta chain is from a study of early T cells in non-severe SARS-CoV-2 infection. In TCRdb, the 5' RACE reads were re-called with MiXCR into one record per CDR3 protein. The sample carries roughly 45,000 distinct CDR3 sequences, under 14% recorded once. Trimming left V 8 bases short and J 3 bases short, with 17 bases between. The germline V gene has CDR1 MNHEY and CDR2 SVGEGT. This CDR3 is built from 14 residues. The rearrangement links TRBV6-2 or TRBV6-3 to TRBJ2-7; D remains unclear. The sequence was obtained from an adult who was a healthcare worker with PCR-confirmed SARS-CoV-2 infection or an uninfected control (not recorded which). The sequenced material came from whole blood. DNA for the CDR3: TGTGCCAGCTCCGATAGGCCCAATTTCTACGAGCAGTACTTC. This gives the protein CASSDRPNFYEQYF.